This T cell receptor beta chain was found in a study of blood T cells in healthy people across ages (dated by TCRdb to between 2014 and 2017). A note on the overall study: Template switching captured roughly one uniquely barcoded TCR beta cDNA molecule per two T cells in model experiments. Age-related changes in TCR beta repertoire diversity were measured in the study by deep sequencing normalized with unique cDNA molecular identifiers. The donors were split into four age groups: young (average around 16 years), middle-aged (nearly 40), aged (roughly 60) and long-lived (about 74). To avoid experimental bias, donors of different ages were distributed randomly across sequencing lanes. Using the same blood draw, the study looked at two additional independent replicas of 1 million unique cDNA reads for two donors, one aged 18 to 30 and the other aged 80 or older. Study-wide findings and limitations: Conclusive comparison of naive and antigen-experienced compartments was prevented by the profiling of bulk unsorted PBMCs. There was a strong correlation between observed TCR beta diversity and the percentage of naive T cells measured by flow cytometry. The CMV infection status of donors was not known, potentially confounding age-related changes in expanded clonotypes. The long-lived group showed more naive CD4+ T cells, fewer expanded clones and increased TCR diversity than the aged group, suggesting age selection. Estimates of total diversity based on one million sequenced T cells were considered lower bounds and underestimates. Observed TCR beta diversity per million T cells fell roughly linearly with age, and a significant reduction was already apparent by age around 40.

Trimming removed 0 bases from V and 4 bases from J, leaving 7 bases between the germline ends. According to the germline V gene, CDR1 reads SGHRS and CDR2 reads YFSETQ. The CDR3 starts with the cysteine, ends with the phenylalanine, and has 13 residues. Just the 39-base CDR3 DNA is kept, in frame starting at base 1. The donors were roughly 39 Caucasian individuals from Russia, aged roughly 6 to 100 years, who were systemically healthy. Ten milliliters of peripheral blood were drawn from each donor into EDTA-treated Vacutainer tubes. Ficoll-Paque density-gradient centrifugation was used to isolate PBMCs, with at least 6 million obtained per sample. Total RNA, at least 6 micrograms per sample, was extracted from PBMCs with Trizol reagent. The percentages of naive CD45RAhigh/CD27high T cells were determined by flow cytometry on a PBMC aliquot from every donor. In this sample, this clonotype turned up a few times. What antigen it recognizes has not been identified. No base-level quality is on record; no much larger clone is a single base apart.

Receptor amplification or capture employed 5' RACE. The reads were generated on an Illumina HiSeq 2500. A second PCR of roughly 6 to 12 cycles was run with a J-beta primer mix and a sample-barcoded 5' primer. Each TCR beta cDNA molecule received a unique molecular identifier from a template-switch 5' adaptor carrying 12 random nucleotides. Each sample yielded at least 2.5 million CDR3-containing paired-end reads. First-strand cDNA was synthesized from all RNA with the Mint cDNA synthesis kit, primed by a TRBC-specific oligonucleotide. Following uracil-DNA glycosylase treatment, a first 18-cycle PCR with universal primers M1SS and BC2_uni_R was performed on all cDNA. In the original analysis: For normalization, 1 million high-quality reads were randomly selected from each sample, with every read carrying a distinct molecular identifier. Instead of being binned into consensus sequences, reads that shared molecular identifiers were thrown out. MiTCR, run with a Q25 quality threshold and the strictest error-elimination algorithm, handled CDR3 identification, clonotype clustering and error correction. A nonparametric unseen species model with Euler transformation was used to estimate a lower bound on total TCR beta diversity. TCRdb's own reprocessing of the public reads used fastp at Q25 and MiXCR and kept productive beta chains. Each CDR3 protein gets just one entry, which takes the most common genes and DNA from the rows behind it. None of the V and J calls come from the authors' own analysis; TCRdb made them. The sample includes over 600,000 distinct CDR3 sequences, with about 21% observed a single time. The ten largest clones take up 3.5% to 4% of the sample.

The sequence was collected from a man between 65 and 85 years old in good health. Sequencing was performed on blood. This sequence uses TRBV5-1 and TRBJ2-5, with no reliable assignment of the D segment. The CDR3 region reads CASSLASRETQYF. The base sequence is TGCGCCAGCAGCTTGGCCTCTCGAGAGACCCAGTACTTC.